The entry below gives a single T cell receptor beta chain sequence along with its context. Its antigen is unidentified. TCRdb keeps only in-frame clones here, not all; method: immunoSEQ multiplex PCR. This sample has more than 75,000 clones; roughly 80% occur once, and the top ten carry more than 20%. Deletions cut 4 bases from V and 6 bases from J, with 16 bases between. The germline gives CDR1 SNHLY, CDR2 FYNNEI. The CDR3 sequence is 14 residues long. This specimen belongs to a study of radiotherapy plus CTLA-4 blockade in lung cancer. General study results and limits: After treatment with radiotherapy plus ipilimumab, TCR clones that came from the tumor expanded in blood.

This receptor was identified in a human donor with non-small cell lung cancer that progressed on radiotherapy plus ipilimumab. This material consisted of peripheral blood, taken from a patient treated with radiotherapy plus ipilimumab. The chain recombines TRBV2 with TRBJ2-7; D is undetermined. CDR3 sequence: CASSVGLQRIEQYF. The DNA for the CDR3 is TGTGCCAGCAGTGTTGGATTACAAAGGATCGAGCAGTACTTC.